This T cell receptor (beta chain) was profiled in a study of blood T cell repertoires in COVID-19 (dated by TCRdb to between 2020 and 2021). Concerning the study at large: Collaborator samples came from the United States, Italy and Spain and covered acute and convalescent phases of COVID-19. Where available, HLA class I and class II types were obtained from metadata supplied by the sample provider rather than from assay-based typing. The repertoires were made available in a free public database intended to serve as a resource for research on the immune response to SARS-CoV-2. Subjects who had been exposed to COVID-19, were actively infected with it, or had recovered from it provided the deeply sampled blood TCRbeta repertoires that made up the dataset. Nearly every sample came with metadata listing a de-identified subject ID, COVID-19 status, age in years and sex. The prospective study material was composed of cDNA or gDNA derived from T cells, B-cell-depleted T cells, or PBMCs. Samples were obtained from the ongoing ImmuneRACE study (first 160 participants) and from about 1,300 subjects provided by 6 global collaborators. General conclusions and limits of the study: The quantity of clinical and demographic metadata differed by source and by participant and was supplied without curation.

Spanning cysteine to phenylalanine, the CDR3 consists of 12 amino acids. Only the CDR3 part of the read is kept: 36 bases, read in frame from the first base. The trim is 0 bases for V and 9 bases for J, with a gap of 9 bases between the germline ends. CDR1 is given as LGHNA and CDR2 as YNFKEQ, both from the germline V gene. Collaborating institutions collected whole blood in K2EDTA tubes following their own protocols. For TCRbeta analysis, collaborators shipped samples as frozen whole blood, isolated PBMCs, or DNA extracted from either of those sample types. TCRbeta CDR3 regions were amplified from genomic DNA using the immunoSEQ Assay, a bias-controlled multiplex PCR. The authors' pipeline ran thus. The number of nucleated cells in each sample was estimated from the amplification of reference gene primers within the assay. To quantify the absolute abundance of each unique TCRbeta CDR3 rearrangement, sequence reads were collapsed and filtered. For each sample, productive Simpson clonality was calculated by taking the square root of Simpson's diversity index across productive rearrangements. Imported from immuneACCESS, the table was reduced by TCRdb to in-frame sequences with V and J called. These copies leave out some clones; in studies compared against another copy, an unresolved V gene accounts for under half, and the cause of the remainder is not known. V and J calls and clone size are those listed in that table; D and trimming were worked out from the DNA. The table for this sample lists about 150,000 clones; around 83% of them were counted only once. More than 5.5% of the sample rests with the top ten.

Details on this clone: Which antigen it targets is not known. Base qualities are missing; no much larger clone stands one base away.

The rearrangement joined TRBV4-2 to TRBJ2-7; the D gene cannot be resolved reliably. The sample consisted of peripheral blood. The TCR sequence derives from a woman aged 45-59 years in a cohort sampled during active or convalescent COVID-19. The CDR3 protein: CASSQDPSSQYF. At the DNA level, the sequence is TGTGCCAGCAGCCAAGACCCAAGCTCGCAGTACTTC.